This TCR beta chain is from a study of brain T cells in children with intractable seizures. Study-level points and caveats: Absence of clones before surgery may stem from lower sequencing depth.

Trimming removed 7 bases at V and 7 bases at J, with 13 bases between. The CDR3 has 13 residues. Per germline, CDR1 MNHEY and CDR2 SVGAGI. The sequenced cases were selected for having the highest brain T cell transcript signatures. Before surgery, patients took at least one anti-epileptic drug. The table came from immunoSEQ multiplex PCR; TCRdb's copy has only in-frame clones and leaves some out. The table shows approximately 110,000 clones, with 90% to 95% occurring only once. On this clone itself: Antigen unknown.

This clonotype was obtained from a boy under three years old with hemimegalencephaly and intractable seizures. This specimen was peripheral blood, taken at surgery. V is TRBV6-5 and J is TRBJ1-4; D is uncertain. CDR3 residues: CASKRVVGEKLFF. The CDR3 DNA reads as TGTGCCAGCAAAAGGGTAGTCGGTGAAAAACTGTTTTTT.